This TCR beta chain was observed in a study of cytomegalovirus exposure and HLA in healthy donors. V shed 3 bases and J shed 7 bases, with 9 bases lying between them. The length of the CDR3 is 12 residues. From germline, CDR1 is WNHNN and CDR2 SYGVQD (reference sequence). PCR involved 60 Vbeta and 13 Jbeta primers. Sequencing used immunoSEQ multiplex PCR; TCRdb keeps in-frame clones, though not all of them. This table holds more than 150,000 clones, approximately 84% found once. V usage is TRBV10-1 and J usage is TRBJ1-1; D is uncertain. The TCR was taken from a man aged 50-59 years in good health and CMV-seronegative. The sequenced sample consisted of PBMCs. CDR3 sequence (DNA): TGCGCCAGCAGTGACCATCCGGGTGAAGCTTTCTTT. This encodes CASSDHPGEAFF.